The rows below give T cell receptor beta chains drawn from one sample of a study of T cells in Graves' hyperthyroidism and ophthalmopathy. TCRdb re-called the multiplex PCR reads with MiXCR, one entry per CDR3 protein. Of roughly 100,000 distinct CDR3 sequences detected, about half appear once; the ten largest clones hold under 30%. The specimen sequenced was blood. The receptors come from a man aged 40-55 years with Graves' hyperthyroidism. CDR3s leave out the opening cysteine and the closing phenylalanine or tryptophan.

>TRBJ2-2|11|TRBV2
ASSPGLTGELF
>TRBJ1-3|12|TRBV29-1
SVVTGTGINTIY
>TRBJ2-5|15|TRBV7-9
ASSGKTGARRQETQY
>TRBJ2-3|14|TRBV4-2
ASSQDPAGGPGTQY
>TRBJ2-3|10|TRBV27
ASSGLADTQY
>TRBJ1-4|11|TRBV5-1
ASSLGRIEKLF
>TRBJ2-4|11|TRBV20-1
SASGLAKNIQY
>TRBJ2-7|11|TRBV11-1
ASSLGRDYEQY
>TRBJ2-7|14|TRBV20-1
SASSSQGQVPNEQY
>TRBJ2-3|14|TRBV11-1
AWSVLLGGLGDTQY
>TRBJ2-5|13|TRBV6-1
ASSEVASEKETQY
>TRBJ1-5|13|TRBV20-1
SARAGGFRNQPQH
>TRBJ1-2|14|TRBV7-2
ASSFQPDRTNYGYT
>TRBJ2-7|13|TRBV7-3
ASSVVGQEAYEQY
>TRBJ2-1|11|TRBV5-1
ASSSKPRDEQF
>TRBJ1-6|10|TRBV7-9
ASSLSSDRPH
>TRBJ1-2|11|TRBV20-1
SASPDRVYGYT
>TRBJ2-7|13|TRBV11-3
ASSLVVGGPGEQY
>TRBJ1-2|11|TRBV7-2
ASSFSQGYGYT
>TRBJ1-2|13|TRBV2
ASSEGGDAYYGYT
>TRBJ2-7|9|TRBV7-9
ASSLYYEQY
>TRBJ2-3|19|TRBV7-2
ASSQEFLAGESPTYTDTQY
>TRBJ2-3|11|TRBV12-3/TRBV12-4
ASSLAGYDTQY
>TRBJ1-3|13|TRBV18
ASSPPEGSGNTIY
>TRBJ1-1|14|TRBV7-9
ASSGGGGAGNTEAF
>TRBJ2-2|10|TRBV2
ASTRDTGELF
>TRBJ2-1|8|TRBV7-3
ASSPDGQF
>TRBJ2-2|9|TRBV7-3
ASGNTGELF
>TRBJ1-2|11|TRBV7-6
ASSLGPDYGYT
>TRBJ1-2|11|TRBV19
AWSKGLGYGYT
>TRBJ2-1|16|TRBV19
ASTPGKEVPSSYNEQF
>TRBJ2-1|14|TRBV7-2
ASSLPTSGSINEQF
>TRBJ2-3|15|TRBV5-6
ASSLSPAAVITDTQY
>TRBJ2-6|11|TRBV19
ASSSTGANVLT
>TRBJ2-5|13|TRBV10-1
ASRGLAGAWETQY
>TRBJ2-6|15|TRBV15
ATSRDRRLSGANVLT
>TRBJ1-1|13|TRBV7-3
ASSSGTGDYTEAF
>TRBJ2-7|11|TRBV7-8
ASSPYVNYEQY
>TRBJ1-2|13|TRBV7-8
ASSPGTGGDYGYT
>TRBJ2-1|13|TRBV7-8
ASSPRQGPSYEQV
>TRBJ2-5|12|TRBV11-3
ASSLAMGPKTQY
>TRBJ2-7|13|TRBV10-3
AISVFLAEGYEQY
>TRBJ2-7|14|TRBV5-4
ASSLAGLVGPYEQY
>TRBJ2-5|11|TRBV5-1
ASSPDNQETQY
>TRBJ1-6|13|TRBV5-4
ASSRRDALGSPLH
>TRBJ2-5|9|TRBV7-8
ASSFQETQY